This T cell receptor beta chain was recovered during a study of cytomegalovirus exposure and HLA in healthy donors (dated by TCRdb to the late 2010s). In the study overall: In an earlier analysis of roughly 500 of the donors, 276 Gb of sequence data and approximately 100 million unique TCR beta sequences from roughly 200 million T cells were reported. Every repertoire in the discovery cohort had been generated on one and the same sequencing platform. In a later genetic analysis, genome-wide SNP genotypes for about three fifths of the roughly 670 donors were used, and that subset was treated as a discovery cohort. The aim of the study was to test whether cataloging public T cell receptors could identify signatures of past pathogen exposure. A later analysis re-examined previously published TCR beta repertoires from more than 650 donors and added high-resolution HLA genotyping to investigate patterns of TCR occurrence. The study profiled the T cell repertoires of fewer than 850 subjects by immunosequencing and related them to cytomegalovirus serostatus. To decide whether each TCR beta V gene segment behaved as functional or pseudogenic, an earlier analysis of some 600 of the donors relied on high-throughput TCR beta sequencing. The number of donors typed differed by locus, with about 629-630 for A, B, C, DRB1 and DQB1, roughly 520 for DQA1, 600 to 610 for DPA1, and over 400 for DPB1. To predict cytomegalovirus infection status, the study brought together high-throughput TCR immunosequencing, statistical association of individual TCRs with disease status, and machine learning. Class I and class II HLA loci were covered by the typing at four-digit resolution. A handful of DR-DQ haplotypes were handled as single units for association and clustering because linkage in the cohort was strong. Donor age, sex, ethnicity and CMV serostatus were collected together with the repertoire data. Along with the roughly 670-subject first cohort, a separate validation cohort of 120 different subjects was used. Of the 300 to 450 genotyped donors, 81% fell in the genetic ancestry cluster associated with self-reported Caucasian donors. On average, roughly 240,000 unique TCR beta nucleotide sequences were sequenced per donor among a few hundred genotyped donors of the cohort, with roughly 18% of those sequences being non-productive. Rather than using new phenotypic data, the later analysis identified candidate immune exposures from TCR beta sequences and from how often those sequences occurred across donors. Approximately 300 gigabases of sequencing data and around 80 million unique TCR sequences made up an early release that covered some 640 HLA-typed donors.

In total, just over 650 healthy bone marrow donors made up the cohort. At the time of sampling, all cohort members were nominally healthy, though unrecorded immune exposures were likely present. The donor tested CMV seronegative and was one of the 352 seronegative cohort members. Every donor gave a peripheral blood sample, and the peripheral blood mononuclear cells from that sample were used for TCR beta sequencing. The Qiagen DNeasy Blood Extraction Kit was used to extract genomic DNA from the blood cell samples. CDR1 and CDR2, looked up from the germline V gene, are MGHRA and YSYEKL. V is pared back by 4 bases and J by 2 bases, with 15 bases lying between the germline termini. The CDR3 goes from the cysteine to the phenylalanine over 15 residues. The only DNA kept is the CDR3, 45 bases in frame from the first base. With respect to this clone: The clone's antigen remains unknown. Base qualities are not recorded, but no much larger clone differs from it by a single base.

Here is what the overall study found, with its caveats: A few of the identified cytomegalovirus-associated TCR beta chains were confirmed in vitro to be specific for cytomegalovirus antigens. The study listed 150 to 200 TCR beta chains as associated with cytomegalovirus. The 87-base-pair reads could not distinguish some IMGT-functional V segments, including TRBV6-2 and TRBV6-3, so those segments were excluded. A further reported finding was that TCR beta sequences accurately predicted the HLA-A and HLA-B alleles for most subjects in the first cohort. The classifier was reported to diagnose cytomegalovirus status with high specificity and sensitivity in both the original cohort and the validation cohort. At a false discovery rate of 0.05, a later analysis linked around 17,000 TCR beta sequences to specific HLA alleles. This cohort had only TCR beta chains sequenced, and the lack of alpha or paired-chain data limited which features could be detected. HLA typing was unavailable for some donors at each locus, so association tests used only the typed subset. Compared with the approximately 710-donor mean, donors in an Asian-associated ancestry cluster had fewer N-insertions in productive TCRs, according to a later genetic analysis. In a later analysis, several top co-occurrence clusters were reported to appear linked to parvovirus B19, influenza, CMV and Epstein-Barr virus. When HLA alleles, especially DR and DQ, strongly co-occurred, attributing TCR associations to individual alleles was difficult. A later analysis found that TCR association rates varied across HLA loci, with DRB1 alleles showing the most associated TCRs and HLA-C alleles the fewest. It was suggested by the authors that the approach could potentially be generalized to other disease states and immunological phenotypes. Correlated functional status among segregating V segments might reflect linkage disequilibrium, but an unknown experimental factor could not be ruled out. A cluster of highly shared sequence variants was judged likely to represent a technical artifact of the sequencing pipeline. Most TCR sequences were seen in very few donors, while some public TCRs were found in many individuals. Immune exposure information for the cohort was limited to CMV serostatus. Compared with equally common non-associated chains, HLA-associated TCR beta chains in a later analysis were more clonally expanded and had lower generation probabilities. In an earlier analysis of around 600 of the donors, most TCR beta V segments were observed in productive rearrangements about 87% or about 30% of the time, broadly matching IMGT annotations. About 17 rarely observed V segments, including chromosome 9 orphons, were excluded from the earlier analysis of about 500 of the donors because counts were too low. Sequencing depth was assumed to be roughly uniform across donors in the presence/absence analyses, though that assumption may not hold. Most CMV-associated TCR beta chains appeared to be HLA-restricted in a later analysis, and the HLA associations seemed to be driven largely by CMV exposure. An association between a missense DCLRE1C variant and V-gene and J-gene trimming of TCR beta chains was found in a later genetic analysis and replicated in an independent cohort.

To prepare the library, the immunoSEQ multiplex PCR assay was applied. The multiplex PCR relied on a mix of 60 forward primers for TCR Vbeta segments and 13 reverse primers for TCR Jbeta segments. The CDR3 region of rearranged TCR beta genes was amplified from genomic DNA by a multiplex PCR assay. On the Illumina HiSeq System, the amplified TCR beta libraries were sequenced as 87-base-pair reads. The paper's processing steps were these. In a later analysis, 80 million or so unique TCR beta chains were counted across the roughly 700 repertoires, and about 10 million of these chains were shared by at least two donors. Raw reads were error-corrected and collapsed into unique sequences by a nearest-neighbor algorithm in which closely related sequences were merged to remove PCR and sequencing errors. CDR3 sequences were aligned to IMGT reference sequences to assign V, D and J gene segments. For a sequence to be retained, a match of at least six nucleotides to both a V gene segment and a J gene segment was required. Rearrangements were called productive when the CDR3 lacked stop codons and stayed in frame with V and J; all others were non-productive. CDR3 was defined by IMGT convention, running from the second conserved V-encoded cysteine to the conserved J-encoded phenylalanine. Sequences without an unambiguous match to a single V gene segment were excluded from the earlier analysis of 587 of the donors. In an earlier analysis of 587 of the donors, a V segment was called functional when productive rearrangements were above 56.7%, and segregating when the standard deviation between donors exceeded 5%. A statistical classification framework was developed to diagnose cytomegalovirus status using the catalog of TCR beta chain sequences. A later analysis assigned V and J genes by comparing TCR nucleotide sequences with IMGT/GENE-DB human TR gene sequences. A later analysis assigned CDR3 sequences and most-parsimonious VDJ recombination scenarios with the TCRdist pipeline. A later analysis defined each TCR beta chain by its CDR3 amino acid sequence plus V-gene family, and excluded reads lacking a unique V-gene family. A later analysis removed roughly 590 highly shared, low-generation-probability nucleotide sequences to deal with suspected cross-contamination and a sequencing artifact. In a later analysis, a clonal expansion index for each public chain was calculated from normalized within-repertoire ranks of inferred template counts. In a later analysis, generation probabilities were computed using a VDJ recombination model fitted to out-of-frame rearrangements, and the results were checked against IGoR. Hypergeometric tests were used in a later analysis to score TCR-TCR, TCR-HLA and TCR-CMV co-occurrence, with a repertoire-size bias correction applied to the TCR pairs. To estimate false discovery rates, a later analysis permuted the HLA or CMV assignments 20 times. In a later analysis, co-occurring TCRs were grouped with DBSCAN, and TCRdist sequence similarity was added when clustering was performed within HLA-allele-positive subsets. Repertoires with fewer than 30,000 or more than 120,000 public chains, plus five repertoires with anomalous nucleotide sharing, were excluded from co-occurrence clustering. TCRdb carries this immuneACCESS record with in-frame sequences only. Its versions omit some clonotypes, under half of them owing to an unresolved V gene in the studies checked, with the rest unexplained. V and J calls and clone size follow that table, whereas D and trimming were derived from the DNA. This sample is represented by about 130,000 clones; 80% of them were singletons. Over 2% of the sample comes from the top ten.

The rearranged chain carries TRBV4-1 and TRBJ2-7; a weak D assignment points to TRBD2 (6 bases agree). The sequence derives from a man aged 25 to 40 in good health and CMV-seronegative. The sequenced material came from PBMCs. The sequence in DNA is TGCGCCAGCAGCCCCAATCCCGGGGAGGCCTACGAGCAGTACTTC. Its translation reads: CASSPNPGEAYEQYF.